This T cell receptor (beta chain) was sequenced during a study of cytomegalovirus exposure and HLA in healthy donors. Study observations and caveats: An apparent linkage of common viral pathogens to several of the most significant clusters emerged in a later analysis.

CDR3 size: 14 residues. Germline assignment: CDR1 SGHNT and CDR2 YYREEE (reference sequence). The ends were cut back, 3 bases at V and 5 bases at J, with 14 bases in the middle. Primers included in the PCR were 60 Vbeta and 13 Jbeta primers. Produced via immunoSEQ multiplex PCR; TCRdb's table is partial and in-frame only. The repertoire includes around 130,000 clones, about 74% of them detected once, and 0.94% sits in the top ten. There are a few counts of this clone. The antigen is undetermined. This rearrangement joins TRBV5-4 to TRBJ1-2; D remains unclear. The sequenced sample consisted of PBMCs. The sequence came from a woman in her sixties in good health and CMV-seronegative. The CDR3 bases are TGTGCCAGCAGCTCCGGGAGGGAAGAATATGGCTACACCTTC. As protein: CASSSGREEYGYTF.